This T cell receptor (beta chain) comes out of a study of CXCR3 chemokines and chemotherapy response in bladder cancer. With 1 base removed from V and 2 bases from J, the gap between germline ends came to 8 bases. Per germline, CDR1 LNHNV and CDR2 YYDKDF (reference sequence). There are 14 residues in the CDR3. This clonotype was recorded many times. TCRdb re-called the PCR reads through MiXCR, storing one row per CDR3 protein. The sample holds about 8,100 distinct CDR3 sequences; 10% to 15% are singletons and the top ten take 16%. This TCR was sampled from a human donor with bladder cancer that responded to neoadjuvant chemotherapy. The specimen was obtained from a patient whose treatment included neoadjuvant chemotherapy. This chain connects TRBV15 to TRBJ1-2; D gene ambiguous. The CDR3 here is CATSRGAQNYGYTF. In nucleotides, the CDR3 is TGTGCCACCAGCAGAGGGGCCCAGAACTATGGCTACACCTTC.